Listed below are T cell receptor beta chains from one sample, sequenced in a study of shared clonotypes between healthy human individuals. Generated by immunoSEQ multiplex PCR, the TCRdb table keeps only in-frame clones and is missing some. The table records some 2,000,000 clones, 90% to 97% of them present only once. The sample consisted of naive CD4+ T cells sorted from blood. These receptors were taken from a man in his late teens or twenties in good health. The CDR3 runs from the conserved cysteine through the conserved F or W. The order of the fields is J gene, D gene, V gene, clone size, CDR3 DNA, CDR3 protein. A D gene is named only where the DNA matches it firmly. For some rows the clone size is stated as once, few or many, or as a class when expanded; others skip it.

TRBJ2-7 - TRBV4-2 - TGTGCCAGCAGCCAAGGTGCCGGATGGGCTGGCTACGAGCAGTACTTC CASSQGAGWAGYEQYF
TRBJ2-2 TRBD1 TRBV5-1 - TGCGCCAGCAGCTCTGATCCGGGACAGGCGAACACCGGGGAGCTGTTTTTT CASSSDPGQANTGELFF
TRBJ1-2 - TRBV2 - TGTGCCAGCAGTGAAGCGCTGGAGGGAGCAGGCTACACCTTC CASSEALEGAGYTF
TRBJ2-1 - TRBV30 - TGTGCCTGGAGTGCAACCGGGACTCGAACCTTCCTCTATGAGCAGTTCTTC CAWSATGTRTFLYEQFF
TRBJ1-5 TRBD1 TRBV10-3 - TGTGCCATCAGTGAGTGGGACAGGGAGCAGCATTTT CAISEWDREQHF
TRBJ2-7 - TRBV7-2 - TGTGCCAGCAGCTTAGGACCCGGGACATCCTACGAGCAGTACTTC CASSLGPGTSYEQYF
TRBJ1-2 - TRBV6-6 - TGTGCCAGCAGCCCGACACTTAACTATGGCTACACCTTC CASSPTLNYGYTF
TRBJ1-2 - TRBV10-3 once TGTGCCATCAGTGAGTCAGGGTCCTATGGCTACACCTTC CAISESGSYGYTF
TRBJ2-2 - TRBV11-2 - TGTGCCAGCATCTTTGGCCAGGGTTCCGGGGAGCTGTTTTTT CASIFGQGSGELFF
TRBJ2-1 - TRBV9 - TGTGCCAGCAGCGTAGGATCCGGGCGGGGAAGCTCCTACAATGAGCAGTTCTTC CASSVGSGRGSSYNEQFF
TRBJ1-1 TRBD1 TRBV19 - TGTGCCAGTACACTCGACAGGGCGTCCCACACTGAAGCTTTCTTT CASTLDRASHTEAFF
TRBJ1-3 - TRBV2 - TGTGCCAGCAGCCCTCAGACTTTCTCTGGAAACACCATATATTTT CASSPQTFSGNTIYF
TRBJ2-7 TRBD1 TRBV28 - TGTGCCAGCAGTTTCCCACTATACTTCCGGGACAGGGGCTACGAGCAGTACTTC CASSFPLYFRDRGYEQYF
TRBJ2-2 - TRBV19 - TGTGCCAGTAGTACCATCTGGGGGCCAGGCACCGGGGAGCTGTTTTTT CASSTIWGPGTGELFF
TRBJ2-2 - TRBV11-2 - TGTGCCAGCAGCTTAGCTAGACTTCTAAACACCGGGGAGCTGTTTTTT CASSLARLLNTGELFF
TRBJ2-2 - TRBV7-3 - TGTGCCAGCAGCTCCCAAAGACAGGAGAAGCGCACCGGGGAGCTGTTTTTT CASSSQRQEKRTGELFF
TRBJ1-5 - TRBV7-9 - TGTGCCAGCAGCTTAATGTTAGACCGGGACCCCATAAAACATTTT CASSLMLDRDPIKHF
TRBJ2-1 - TRBV7-2 - TGTGCCAGCAGCTTAGCGTTCGGACGGTACAATGAGCAGTTCTTC CASSLAFGRYNEQFF
TRBJ2-3 TRBD2 TRBV19 - TGTGCCAGTAGTACCCCCCTCAGCGGGGAACACACAGATACGCAGTATTTT CASSTPLSGEHTDTQYF
TRBJ1-2 TRBD1 TRBV4-1 - TGCGCCAGCAGCCAACCCGACAGGGGCGATGGCTACACCTTC CASSQPDRGDGYTF
TRBJ2-5 TRBD2 TRBV7-6 - TGTGCCAGCAGCTTAGGGCGGGAGCAGTTCCAAGAGACCCAGTACTTC CASSLGREQFQETQYF
TRBJ1-1 TRBD1 TRBV28 - TGTGCCAGCAGTTTCCTGGACAGGGAGGGCACTGAAGCTTTCTTT CASSFLDREGTEAFF
TRBJ1-6 - TRBV19 - TGTGCCAGTAGTTCGGTAGTGGAATCACCCCTCCACTTT CASSSVVESPLHF
TRBJ1-6 TRBD1 TRBV19 - TGTGCCAGTAGTCGACAGGGCCGAAACTCACCCCTCCACTTT CASSRQGRNSPLHF
TRBJ2-7 - TRBV19 - TGTGCCAGTAGTATGATGATTGGGGCAGAAAACACCTACGAGCAGTACTTC CASSMMIGAENTYEQYF
TRBJ2-3 TRBD2 TRBV5-1 - TGCGCCAGCACTAGCGGGGTGGGCACAGATACGCAGTATTTT CASTSGVGTDTQYF
TRBJ1-2 - TRBV9 - TGTGCCAGCAGCGTAGTGTACGGGGGCGCAGGTGGCTACACCTTC CASSVVYGGAGGYTF
TRBJ2-3 - TRBV4-1 - TGCGCCAGCAGCCAAGATTTGTTGGGGGTTGGCACAGATACGCAGTATTTT CASSQDLLGVGTDTQYF
TRBJ2-1 TRBD1 TRBV7-6 - TGTGCCAGCAGCTTAGCGTCGGACAGGGCCCACAATGAGCAGTTCTTC CASSLASDRAHNEQFF
TRBJ2-7 TRBD2 TRBV18 - TGTGCCAGCTCACCACTGAGCGGGGGCGACGAGCAGTACTTC CASSPLSGGDEQYF
TRBJ2-7 TRBD2 TRBV9 once TGTGCCAGCAGCGCCCGGACTAGCGGGAGGAACGAGCAGTACTTC CASSARTSGRNEQYF
TRBJ2-3 - TRBV10-3 once TGTGCCATCAGTGGGATCAATGCTCGCACAGATACGCAGTATTTT CAISGINARTDTQYF
TRBJ1-1 - TRBV7-2 - TGTGCCAGCAGCTTAGGACAGATGAACACTGAAGCTTTCTTT CASSLGQMNTEAFF
TRBJ2-1 TRBD1 TRBV29-1 - TGCAGCGTATGTGAGGGGGCCGGTAGCTCCTACAATGAGCAGTTCTTC CSVCEGAGSSYNEQFF
TRBJ2-7 - TRBV29-1 - TGCAGCGTCGCGAGTACCGAGCAGTACTTC CSVASTEQYF
TRBJ2-3 - TRBV20-1 - TGCAGTGCTAGTATACAGGATACGCAGTATTTT CSASIQDTQYF
TRBJ2-3 TRBD1 TRBV6-1 - TGTGCCAGCAGTGAATTTACAGGGGTTTCCACAGATACGCAGTATTTT CASSEFTGVSTDTQYF